This TCR beta chain was sequenced in a study of shared clonotypes between healthy human individuals. Whole-study findings and limits: Rarefaction analysis demonstrated incomplete sorted-subset sequencing notwithstanding large depth. Larger estimated richness was generally seen in naive subsets than in memory subsets.

The CDR3 is 13 amino acids. Trimming at V came to 8 bases and at J to 7 bases, leaving 7 bases not matched to a gene. CDR1 is SNHLY, CDR2 FYNNEI, per germline. Points on this clone: As yet, its antigen is unknown.

Deep-level assay runs were performed. Assay: immunoSEQ multiplex PCR; the TCRdb copy retains only in-frame clones and omits some. The sample includes approximately 530,000 clones, roughly 95% of them seen just once. The chain uses TRBV2 and TRBJ2-1, with 8 bases that match TRBD2. The clonotype comes from a woman between 25 and 40 years old in good health. The material sequenced was naive CD4+ T cells sorted from blood. The sample's subset: CD45RA+ positively selected. The CDR3 DNA sequence: TGTGCCAGCCAGCGGGAGATCGGGAATGAGCAGTTCTTC. Encoded protein: CASQREIGNEQFF.